The 11 T cell receptor beta chains below all came from one sample that was sequenced in a study of T cells in Graves' hyperthyroidism and ophthalmopathy. It was RNA transcripts that yielded the amplified TCR beta CDR3 regions. During a first-round RT-PCR of the TCR CDR3, the HTBI primer set was used. TCRdb recomputed calls from the multiplex PCR reads with MiXCR, one row per CDR3 protein. The sample lists around 350,000 distinct CDR3 sequences; about 17% were seen once. The sample was blood. These receptors all stem from a woman aged 25 to 39 with Graves' hyperthyroidism that later progressed to Graves' ophthalmopathy.

The CDR3 here is CSARPGTDEETQYF. The CDR3 DNA is TGCAGTGCTAGACCCGGGACAGACGAAGAGACCCAGTACTTC. The genes are TRBV20-1 and TRBJ2-5; 7 bases match TRBD1. The CDR3 runs 14 residues. The V gene's germline CDR1 is DFQATT and CDR2 SNEGSKA (reference sequence). J gave up 3 bases and V 2 bases, and 6 bases lay outside the gene matches.

This clonotype was detected ten times or more. Germline and junction disagree at one end, which may indicate a read error. The gene calls are TRBV5-4 and TRBJ2-3; a weak D match, TRBD2 (6 bases). Germline loops: CDR1 SGHNT, CDR2 YYREEE (reference sequence). The CDR3 is made up of 16 amino acids. Here the CDR3 reads CATSSIPRGLTDTQYF. Written as DNA, the CDR3 is TGTGCCACCAGCAGCATACCGCGGGGCCTCACAGATACGCAGTATTTT.

V usage is TRBV7-9 and J usage is TRBJ2-3; maybe TRBD2 (6 bases). The CDR3 covers 16 residues. V lost 3 bases to trimming and J lost 3 bases, with 16 bases between them. Germline V gene lookup returns CDR1 SEHNR and CDR2 FQNEAQ (reference sequence). The chain's CDR3 is CASSFSAGGETDTQYF. CDR3 DNA: TGTGCCAGCAGCTTCTCCGCCGGGGGTGAGACAGATACGCAGTATTTT.

This clonotype was seen at least ten times. The chain couples TRBV19 to TRBJ1-1; D call uncertain. Germline CDR1 and CDR2: LNHDA and SQIVND (reference sequence). The V gene lost 7 bases and the J gene lost 3 bases, with 12 bases spanning the gap. The CDR3 spans 13 residues. The CDR3 bases are TGTGCCAGTAAGATGACTTTGTACACTGAAGCTTTCTTT. The encoded protein is CASKMTLYTEAFF.

This clonotype was recorded at least ten times. This chain links TRBV29-1 with TRBJ2-1; weak D call: TRBD1 (5 bases). V lost 7 bases, J lost 8 bases, and 15 bases lay in between. The CDR3 is made up of 12 amino acids. CDR1 is SQVTM, CDR2 ANQGSEA, per germline. The CDR3: CSGQTVGDEQFF. DNA for the CDR3: TGCAGCGGGCAGACAGTAGGTGATGAGCAGTTCTTC.

This clonotype was detected many times. The rearrangement links TRBV3-1 to TRBJ2-1; perhaps D is TRBD1 or TRBD2 (5 bases each). V gave up 2 bases and J gave up 8 bases, with 16 bases separating them. Germline V gene lookup returns CDR1 LGHDT and CDR2 YNNKEL (reference sequence). The CDR3 covers 15 residues. DNA for the CDR3: TGTGCCAGCAGCCAAAGACTCGACGGGACGGATGAGCAGTTCTTC. It translates to CASSQRLDGTDEQFF.

The table lists this clonotype with many counts. The chain has TRBV27 and TRBJ1-2; 8 bases line up with TRBD1. V was pared by 7 bases and J by 1 base, with 11 bases of the junction left unmatched. There are 16 residues in the CDR3. Germline values: CDR1 MNHEY, CDR2 SMNVEV (reference sequence). DNA of the CDR3: TGTGCCAGCACCTCCCGGGGGGGACAGGATAACTATGGCTACACCTTC. Residues: CASTSRGGQDNYGYTF.

This clonotype has more than one count but fewer than ten. The chain couples TRBV18 to TRBJ1-6; TRBD1 might be the D (5 bases). The CDR3 is made up of 18 amino acids. CDR1 is KGHSH and CDR2 is LQKENI in the germline V gene. Deletions cut 3 bases from V and 0 bases from J, with 15 bases between. The DNA for the CDR3 is TGTGCCAGCTCACCTCGAGACAGCCTGAGCTCCTATAATTCACCCCTCCACTTT. Its protein is CASSPRDSLSSYNSPLHF.

There are a few counts of this clonotype. The V and J genes are TRBV4-1 and TRBJ1-3; D is uncertain. CDR1 and CDR2 from the germline V gene are MGHRA and YSYEKL. There are 15 residues in the CDR3. Trimming stripped 0 bases from V and 2 bases from J, with 8 bases between. The CDR3 region is CASSQDAVPGNTIYF. For the CDR3, the DNA is TGCGCCAGCAGCCAAGACGCGGTCCCTGGAAACACCATATATTTT.

This clonotype was seen at least ten times. The chain couples TRBV20-1 to TRBJ1-6; weak D call: TRBD1 (5 bases). There are 14 residues in the CDR3. Trimming removed 6 bases from V and 11 bases from J, with 20 bases in between. Germline V gene lookup returns CDR1 DFQATT and CDR2 SNEGSKA (reference sequence). In DNA form, the CDR3 reads TGCAGTGCGCGGGATGATGCAGGGTTCGCACCCCTCCACTTT. Residues: CSARDDAGFAPLHF.

This clonotype was seen ten or more times. The genes are TRBV28 and TRBJ2-3; 10 nucleotides line up with TRBD2. Trimming cost V 3 bases and J 2 bases; bases outside gene matches: 5. Germline loops: CDR1 MDHEN, CDR2 SYDVKM. The CDR3 loop spans 16 amino acids. CDR3 bases: TGTGCCAGCAGTTTCAGCCTAGCGGGAGCCACAGATACGCAGTATTTT. Its translation: CASSFSLAGATDTQYF. Combining the CDR3 with reference TRBV28 and TRBJ2-3 gives the whole variable domain DVKVTQSSRYLVKRTGEKVFLECVQDMDHENMFWYRQDPGLGLRLIYFSYDVKMKEKGDIPEGYSVSREKKERFSLILESASTNQTSMYLCASSFSLAGATDTQYFGPGTRLTVL.